This T cell receptor beta chain was identified during a study of blood T cell repertoires in COVID-19. In the authors' methods: Amplification from reference gene primers served as the basis for estimated nucleated cell counts. The data were produced by immunoSEQ multiplex PCR, yet TCRdb's version contains in-frame clones alone and is incomplete. Clonal size and the V and J genes are those of that table, whereas D and trimming came from the DNA. Of about 370,000 clones listed, roughly 90% are singletons. CDR1 is LGHNA, CDR2 YNFKEQ, per germline. Trimming cost V 6 bases and J 8 bases; bases outside gene matches: 9. CDR3 length equals 14 residues.

The sequenced material came from peripheral blood. The source is a woman in her thirties with COVID-19, enrolled during active disease. This chain joins TRBV4-2 and TRBJ2-1; the match to TRBD2 covers 8 bases. The CDR3 here is CASRLTGLEDEQFF. CDR3 nucleotides: TGTGCCAGCAGGCTCACGGGACTAGAAGATGAGCAGTTCTTC.